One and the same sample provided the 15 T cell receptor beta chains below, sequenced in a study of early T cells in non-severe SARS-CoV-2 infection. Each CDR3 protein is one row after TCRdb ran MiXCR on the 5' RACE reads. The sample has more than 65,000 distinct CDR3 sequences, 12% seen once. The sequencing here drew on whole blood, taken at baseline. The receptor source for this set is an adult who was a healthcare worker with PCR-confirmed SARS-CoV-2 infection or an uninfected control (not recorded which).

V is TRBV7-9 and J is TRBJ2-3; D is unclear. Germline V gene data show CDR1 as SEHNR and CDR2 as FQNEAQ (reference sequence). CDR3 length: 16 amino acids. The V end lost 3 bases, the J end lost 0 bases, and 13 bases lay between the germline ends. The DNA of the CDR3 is TGTGCCAGCAGCTTGGGCCAGGCAGCTAGCACAGATACGCAGTATTTT. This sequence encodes CASSLGQAASTDTQYF.

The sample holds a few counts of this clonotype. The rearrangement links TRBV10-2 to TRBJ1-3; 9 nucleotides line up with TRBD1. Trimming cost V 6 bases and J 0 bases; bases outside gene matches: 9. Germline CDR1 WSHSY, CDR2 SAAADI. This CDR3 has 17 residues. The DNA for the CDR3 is TGCGCCAGCAGCCACGGACAGGGGATCCCCTCTGGAAACACCATATATTTT. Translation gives CASSHGQGIPSGNTIYF.

The CDR3 DNA follows: TGCAGTGCCCCCAGGGCGGGCGAGCAGTACTTC. Translation gives CSAPRAGEQYF. This chain joins TRBV20-1 and TRBJ2-7; D is possibly TRBD1 or TRBD2 (5 bases each). CDR3 length equals 11 residues. The germline V gene encodes CDR1 DFQATT and CDR2 SNEGSKA (reference sequence). V dropped 6 bases and J dropped 6 bases, with 12 bases sitting between them.

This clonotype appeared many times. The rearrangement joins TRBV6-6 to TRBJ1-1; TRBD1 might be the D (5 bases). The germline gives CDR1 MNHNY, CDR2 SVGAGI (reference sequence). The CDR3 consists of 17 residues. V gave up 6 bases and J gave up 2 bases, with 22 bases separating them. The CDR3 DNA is TGTGCCAGCAGCCTAAATGCCCCCAATGACAGAAACACTGAAGCTTTCTTT. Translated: CASSLNAPNDRNTEAFF.

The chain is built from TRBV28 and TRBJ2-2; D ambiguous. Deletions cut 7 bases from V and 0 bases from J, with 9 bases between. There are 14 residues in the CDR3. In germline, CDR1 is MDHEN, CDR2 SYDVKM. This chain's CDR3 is CASIGVANTGELFF. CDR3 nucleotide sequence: TGTGCCAGCATTGGGGTAGCGAACACCGGGGAGCTGTTTTTT.

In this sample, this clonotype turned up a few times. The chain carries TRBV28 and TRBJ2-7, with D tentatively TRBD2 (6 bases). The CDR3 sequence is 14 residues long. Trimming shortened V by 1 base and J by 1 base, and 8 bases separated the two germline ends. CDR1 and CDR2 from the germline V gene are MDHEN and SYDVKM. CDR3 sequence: CASSLSSGSYEQYF. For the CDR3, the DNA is TGTGCCAGCAGTTTATCAAGCGGGTCCTACGAGCAGTACTTC. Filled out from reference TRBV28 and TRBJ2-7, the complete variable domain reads DVKVTQSSRYLVKRTGEKVFLECVQDMDHENMFWYRQDPGLGLRLIYFSYDVKMKEKGDIPEGYSVSREKKERFSLILESASTNQTSMYLCASSLSSGSYEQYFGPGTRLTVT.

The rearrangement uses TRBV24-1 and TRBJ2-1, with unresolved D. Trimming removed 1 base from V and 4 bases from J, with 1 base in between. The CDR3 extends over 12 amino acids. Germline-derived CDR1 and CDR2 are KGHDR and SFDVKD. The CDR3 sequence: CATSDLYNEQFF. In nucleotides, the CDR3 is TGTGCCACCAGTGATTTATACAATGAGCAGTTCTTC.

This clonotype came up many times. The chain's CDR3 is CASSLARSYEQYF. The CDR3 nucleotides read TGTGCCAGCAGTTTAGCCAGGTCCTACGAGCAGTACTTC. The rearrangement joins TRBV27 to TRBJ2-7, with unresolved D. The germline V gene encodes CDR1 MNHEY and CDR2 SMNVEV (reference sequence). The germline V and J ends were trimmed by 2 bases and 1 base, with 6 bases remaining between them. This CDR3 comprises 13 residues.

CDR3 nucleotides: TGCGCCAGCAGCCAAGGGGGACTAGCGGGGGGAAAAGAGACCCAGTACTTC. Translated, it gives CASSQGGLAGGKETQYF. The gene calls are TRBV4-3 and TRBJ2-5; 15 bases map to TRBD2. The junction had 3 bases not matched to a gene; V was cut back by 1 base and J by 3 bases. This CDR3 has 17 residues. Germline loops: CDR1 LGHNA, CDR2 YSLEER.

CDR3 bases: TGCAGTGCTAGGCAAGACCGTAATCAGCCCCAGCATTTT. It translates to CSARQDRNQPQHF. The chain has TRBV20-1 and TRBJ1-5; D remains ambiguous. CDR3 length: 13 amino acids. V lost 3 bases, J lost 4 bases, and 10 bases lay in between. Per the germline V gene, CDR1 is DFQATT and CDR2 is SNEGSKA (reference sequence).

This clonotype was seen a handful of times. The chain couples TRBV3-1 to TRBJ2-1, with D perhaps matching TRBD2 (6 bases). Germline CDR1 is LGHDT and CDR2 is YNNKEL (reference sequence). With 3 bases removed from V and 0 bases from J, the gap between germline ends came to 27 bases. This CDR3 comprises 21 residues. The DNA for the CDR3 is TGTGCCAGCAGCCATCGCGGCGGGGCAGGGTCATATTGGGGCTCCTACAATGAGCAGTTCTTC. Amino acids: CASSHRGGAGSYWGSYNEQFF.

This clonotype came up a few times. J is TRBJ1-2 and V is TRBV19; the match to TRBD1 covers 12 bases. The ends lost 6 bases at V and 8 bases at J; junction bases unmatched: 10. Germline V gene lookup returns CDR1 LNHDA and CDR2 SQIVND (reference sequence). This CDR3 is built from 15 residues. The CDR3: CASSITGTGGVGYTF. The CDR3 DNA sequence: TGTGCCAGTAGCATCACCGGGACAGGGGGCGTCGGCTACACCTTC.

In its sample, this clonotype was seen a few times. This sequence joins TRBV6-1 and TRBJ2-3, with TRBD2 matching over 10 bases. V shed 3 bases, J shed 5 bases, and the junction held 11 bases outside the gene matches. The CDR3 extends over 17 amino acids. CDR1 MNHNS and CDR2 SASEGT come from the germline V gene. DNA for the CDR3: TGTGCCAGCAGTGAGGGGGAGCGGGGGGGCCAAAAAGATACGCAGTATTTT. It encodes CASSEGERGGQKDTQYF.

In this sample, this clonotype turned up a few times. The CDR3 bases are TGTGCCAGCAGCCAGAACCCGGGGGAGACCCAGTACTTC. This codes for CASSQNPGETQYF. V and J are TRBV14 and TRBJ2-5; perhaps TRBD2 as D (5 bases). The V end lost 3 bases, the J end lost 5 bases, and 10 bases lay between the germline ends. Germline V lookup: CDR1 SGHDN, CDR2 FVKESK. This CDR3 spans 13 amino acids.

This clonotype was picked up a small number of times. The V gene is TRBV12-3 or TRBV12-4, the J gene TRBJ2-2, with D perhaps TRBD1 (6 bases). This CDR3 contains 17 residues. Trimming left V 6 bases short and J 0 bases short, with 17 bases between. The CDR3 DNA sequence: TGTGCCAGCAGGGGAAAACAGGGACACGCGAACACCGGGGAGCTGTTTTTT. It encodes CASRGKQGHANTGELFF.